A single sample gave rise to the 14 T cell receptor beta chains below, sequenced in a study of shared clonotypes between healthy human individuals. Assay: immunoSEQ multiplex PCR; the TCRdb copy retains only in-frame clones and omits some. The table lists under 2,500,000 clones, 90% to 97% of them singletons. The sequenced sample consisted of naive CD4+ T cells sorted from blood. The subset here: CD45RA+ positively selected. The receptors come from a man in his late teens or twenties in good health.

The V gene is TRBV19, the J gene TRBJ2-7; D unclear. V gave up 5 bases and J gave up 6 bases, with 20 bases separating them. This CDR3 spans 15 amino acids. CDR1 and CDR2 from the germline V gene are LNHDA and SQIVND (reference sequence). This CDR3 reads CASSGVPFQLAEQYF. The CDR3 DNA is TGTGCCAGTAGTGGGGTTCCATTCCAACTCGCCGAGCAGTACTTC.

Turning to this clone: Additional DNA sequences in this sample encode the identical CDR3. J is TRBJ1-5 and V is TRBV5-4, with D unclear. Trimming cost V 0 bases and J 7 bases, with 8 bases left between them. This CDR3 has 13 amino acids. CDR1 SGHNT and CDR2 YYREEE come from the germline V gene (reference sequence). CDR3 nucleotide sequence: TGTGCCAGCAGCTTGGAGTCGGGACAGCCCCAGCATTTT. Encoded protein: CASSLESGQPQHF.

J is TRBJ1-1 and V is TRBV4-1; no clear D. Germline assignment: CDR1 MGHRA and CDR2 YSYEKL. V lost 2 bases and J lost 5, with 18 bases in between. The CDR3 spans 16 residues. CDR3 region: CASSQFPAKGKTEAFF. As DNA, the CDR3 is TGCGCCAGCAGCCAATTCCCGGCTAAGGGAAAAACTGAAGCTTTCTTT.

In nucleotides, the CDR3 is TGTGCCAGCAGTGAAGCATCCCACGGAAACATTCAGTACTTC. This codes for CASSEASHGNIQYF. The rearrangement links TRBV6-1 to TRBJ2-4, with unresolved D. CDR3 length: 14 amino acids. Trimming left V 0 bases short and J 6 bases short, with 9 bases between. Germline loops: CDR1 MNHNS, CDR2 SASEGT.

The gene calls are TRBV11-2 and TRBJ1-6; D gene uncertain. The CDR3 has 16 amino acids. V was shortened by 1 base and J by 6 bases, with 13 bases between the two germline ends. Germline CDR1 reads SGHAT; CDR2 reads FQNNGV. The CDR3 coding sequence is TGTGCCAGCAGCTTAGGAGTTAAAGAGGGTAATTCACCCCTCCACTTT. Translating gives CASSLGVKEGNSPLHF. Combining the CDR3 with reference TRBV11-2 and TRBJ1-6 gives the whole variable domain EAGVAQSPRYKIIEKRQSVAFWCNPISGHATLYWYQQILGQGPKLLIQFQNNGVVDDSQLPKDRFSAERLKGVDSTLKIQPAKLEDSAVYLCASSLGVKEGNSPLHFGNGTRLTVT.

The rearrangement uses TRBV29-1 and TRBJ1-1; a possible D gene is TRBD1 (6 bases). V lost 4 bases and J 3 bases, leaving 12 bases between the germline ends. Germline-derived CDR1 and CDR2 are SQVTM and ANQGSEA. The CDR3 contains 13 residues. CDR3 sequence: CSVAPGADTEAFF. The CDR3 DNA follows: TGCAGCGTTGCTCCAGGGGCCGACACTGAAGCTTTCTTT.

The chain combines TRBV5-1 with TRBJ1-6; D unresolved. The V end was cut by 4 bases, the J end by 0 bases, with 14 bases between. Germline-derived CDR1 and CDR2 are SGHRS and YFSETQ. The CDR3 totals 17 residues. The CDR3 protein is CASSLRSQSSYNSPLHF. Here the CDR3 DNA reads TGCGCCAGCAGCCTTCGGTCACAGAGCTCCTATAATTCACCCCTCCACTTT.

In this sample, this clone turned up once. The chain joins TRBV2 to TRBJ1-5; D is ambiguous. Germline V gives CDR1 SNHLY, CDR2 FYNNEI. This CDR3 has 13 residues. The V gene lost 3 bases and the J gene lost 1 base, with 4 bases spanning the gap. In DNA, the CDR3 is TGTGCCAGCAGTGAGTGGAGCAATCAGCCCCAGCATTTT. Protein product: CASSEWSNQPQHF.

A remark on this clone: The junction does not match germline at one end; this may be a read error. The rearrangement uses TRBV14 and TRBJ1-1; 8 bases fit TRBD1. From germline, CDR1 is SGHDN and CDR2 FVKESK. This CDR3 is 13 amino acids long. Here the CDR3 DNA reads TGTGCCAGCAACCAAGCAGGGGGCGGTGAAGCTTTCTTT. Translation: CASNQAGGGEAFF.

The chain combines TRBV7-2 with TRBJ2-7; no definite D call. CDR1 is SGHTA, CDR2 FQGNSA, per germline. The CDR3 covers 13 residues. Trimming cost V 6 bases and J 0 bases, with 9 bases left between them. CDR3 DNA sequence: TGTGCCAGCAGTGCACAGAGCTCCTACGAGCAGTACTTC. It yields the protein CASSAQSSYEQYF.

V gene TRBV29-1 combines with J gene TRBJ1-2; TRBD1 matches 8 bases. The V and J ends lost 1 base and 4 bases, in that order; junction bases with no gene match: 5. The V gene's germline CDR1 is SQVTM and CDR2 ANQGSEA. The CDR3 is made up of 14 amino acids. CDR3 amino acids: CSVEAQGAPYGYTF. The DNA for the CDR3 is TGCAGCGTTGAAGCTCAGGGGGCGCCCTATGGCTACACCTTC.

The V call is TRBV5-1, the J call TRBJ2-7; D possibly corresponds to TRBD1 (6 bases). The CDR3 contains 13 residues. Deletions cut 1 base from V and 5 bases from J, with 10 bases between. The germline gives CDR1 SGHRS, CDR2 YFSETQ. The chain's CDR3 is CASSLKGGNEQYF. CDR3 DNA: TGCGCCAGCAGCTTGAAAGGGGGAAACGAGCAGTACTTC.

A remark on this clone: Other DNA sequences from this sample encode an identical CDR3 as well. The CDR3 protein is CAWSGQGGNQPQHF. The CDR3 region has the DNA TGTGCCTGGAGTGGTCAGGGGGGAAATCAGCCCCAGCATTTT. This sequence joins TRBV30 and TRBJ1-5; 7 bases line up with TRBD1. This CDR3 contains 14 residues. V lost 1 base to trimming and J lost 4 bases; unmatched junction nucleotides: 4. Germline CDR1 reads GTSNPN; CDR2 reads SVGIG (reference sequence).

The genes are TRBV27 and TRBJ1-3; D remains unclear. This CDR3 comprises 15 residues. CDR1 is MNHEY and CDR2 is SMNVEV in the germline V gene (reference sequence). Trimming left V 6 bases short and J 0 bases short, with 12 bases between. CDR3 coding DNA: TGTGCCAGCAGATCGTTGGGTAGCTCTGGAAACACCATATATTTT. It yields the protein CASRSLGSSGNTIYF.